This TCR beta chain was recorded in a study of T cell changes during pregnancy in multiple sclerosis. The table came from immunoSEQ multiplex PCR; TCRdb's copy has only in-frame clones and leaves some out. The sample includes more than 25,000 clones, roughly nine tenths of them seen just once. The CDR3 runs 12 residues. In germline, CDR1 is MNHEY, CDR2 SVGAGI. V dropped 8 bases and J dropped 6; count of bases not matched to a gene: 4. The sequence came from a female donor with multiple sclerosis, enrolled in a pregnancy study. The chain links TRBV6-5 to TRBJ2-3; TRBD2 matches 8 bases. Sequenced here: CD8+ T cells from peripheral blood mononuclear cells, sampled in the third trimester of pregnancy. CDR3 sequence (DNA): TGTGCCAGCCCTACGGGGGGGGATACGCAGTATTTT. This gives the protein CASPTGGDTQYF.